This entry is about one T cell receptor beta chain. Its specificity is unknown. This specimen belongs to a study of persistence of HIV-infected CD4 T cells. The study's findings and limits: CMV- and Gag-responding cells had lower TCRbeta richness than CD3/CD28-responding cells. TCR oligoclonality correlated with proviral oligoclonality in the same sorted populations.

Cells were stimulated nonspecifically with anti-CD3/anti-CD28 magnetic beads. Sorting selected CD4+ T cells upregulating both CD40 ligand and CD69. These HIV-1-infected adults initiated suppressive ART in chronic infection. The CDR3 covers 14 residues. V trimming: 6 bases; J trimming: 4 bases; junction bases outside the gene matches: 3. Germline lookup yields CDR1 MNHEY and CDR2 SMNVEV (reference sequence). The libraries were made with immunoSEQ version 4 in survey mode. Profiling relied on immunoSEQ multiplex PCR, and the TCRdb table lists in-frame clones only, not all of them. The data contain fewer than 45,000 clones, 88% of them singletons.

The receptor was derived from an adult woman with HIV who was CMV-seropositive. The J gene is TRBJ1-6, the V gene TRBV27; 7 bases map to TRBD1. This specimen was CD4+ T cells sorted from PBMCs after roughly 20-hour stimulation, taken from a patient who received antiretroviral therapy. DNA of the CDR3: TGTGCCAGCAGGGGGGACAGTTATAATTCACCCCTCCACTTT. Translation gives CASRGDSYNSPLHF.